This TCR beta chain was recovered during a study of identical twins (dated by TCRdb to 2016 to 2018). For the wider study: To test whether fetal clonotypes persist, the study used deep sequencing on TCR alpha and beta repertoires from monozygotic twins, unrelated adults of various ages, and cord blood. Replicate twin experiments were performed at different times using different library preparation protocols to rule out contamination. General study outcomes and caveats: Compared with coincidental sharing between unrelated individuals, out-of-frame TCR alpha sequences shared between twins showed an excess of sequences with low generation probability. Fewer insertions were carried by abundant cord blood beta clonotypes; a weaker similar trend was observed in young adult naive repertoires, while no such trend was observed in memory repertoires. Recombination models systematically underestimated out-of-frame TCR alpha sharing in monozygotic twins but agreed with sharing between unrelated individuals. Conclusions relied on cross-sectional statistical analysis, since the same donors could not be followed over many years. A weaker excess of twin sharing was found in beta out-of-frame sequences because the signal-to-noise ratio was lowered by fewer shared sequences. Invariant T cells such as MAIT and iNKT could partly confound zero-insertion analyses, although diverse VJ usage argued against such confounding for most clonotypes.

Every donor was a healthy Caucasian. Three pairs of female monozygotic twins, all aged about 18 to 30 years, made up the twin cohort. RNA for TCR libraries was isolated from peripheral blood mononuclear cells. The CDR3 runs 15 residues from the cysteine to the phenylalanine. Left in the record is the CDR3 DNA by itself, 45 bases read in frame from the first base. Trimming removed 3 bases from V and 10 bases from J; the gene matches leave 12 bases unexplained. The library came from 5' RACE. The data were produced on an Illumina HiSeq 2000. A universal primer binding site was added through template switching, and the final cDNA carried a unique molecular identifier so that TCR cDNA molecules could be counted accurately. Specific primers in the conserved constant-segment region were used to synthesize first-strand cDNA for TCR alpha and beta chains. Each cDNA library was double barcoded, with a SMART-Mk sample barcode plus Illumina barcodes, to control for contamination. TruSeq adapter sequences, together with Illumina sample barcodes, were added in two successive PCR steps. The Illumina HiSeq platform was used with custom primers to sequence TCR alpha and beta cDNA libraries. The authors' pipeline ran thus. Unique molecular identifiers were extracted from raw reads with MiGEC, and CDR3 positions were determined with MiXCR. For each individual, recombination models were inferred using an EM algorithm with the repgenHMM and IGoR tools. Shared clonotypes were analyzed with the tcR package in R, and sharing was normalized by the product of cloneset sizes. To study raw recombination free of thymic and clonal selection effects, out-of-frame nonproductive sequences were analyzed. TCRdb reanalyzed the raw reads on its own, using fastp at Q25 for trimming and MiXCR for clone calling, and kept in-frame beta chains. Here each entry gathers all rows of one CDR3 protein and keeps the most common genes and DNA. Clone size and V and J calls follow TCRdb, not the original study. The sample yields 600,000 to 700,000 distinct CDR3 sequences; around 20% were counted once. 4% to 5.5% of the sample comes from the top ten.

This clonotype was seen a handful of times. Its specific antigen is unknown. No clone much larger than this one lies a single base away; base qualities are absent. These same records also appear under a second study, on T cells expressing NK-cell markers. As the second study states: In sorted CD3+CD56+NKG2C+, CD3+CD56+NKG2C- and CD3+CD56-NKG2C+ T-cell subsets from eight or nine donors, TCR beta-chain repertoires were profiled. Among the eight sequenced donors, only one was HCMV-seronegative, while the other seven were HCMV-seropositive. In several experiments an anti-gammadeltaTCR antibody was added to restrict sorting to alphabetaTCR-expressing T cells. In over five donors, the dominant CD3+CD56+NKG2C+ clonotypes were found to rank among the top 10 CD8+ clonotypes and to make up about 1.0-7.5% of CD8+ T cells. Those dominant clonotypes were again the most abundant among CD3+CD56-NKG2C+ cells in a few donors, at about 25-65%. Whether the expanded NKG2C-expressing T cell clones were specific for HCMV antigens was left unclear. The study sequenced eight donors, all healthy volunteers chosen at random: three men and five women. To determine HCMV serostatus, a commercial ELISA kit was used to detect HCMV-specific IgG in serum. For several donors, bulk peripheral blood T-cell repertoires were also sequenced from unsorted PBMC. Reads were demultiplexed and grouped by UMI with MIGEC, and clonotypes were assembled and quantified with MiTCR. To remove erroneous sequences, TCR cDNA sequences were retained only when supported by two or more reads. The tcR package was used for downstream repertoire analysis, and clonotypes were matched across fractions by CDR3 nucleotide sequence plus V segment. Antigen specificity was annotated against VDJdb with VDJmatch, allowing one amino acid substitution in CDR3.

The sequencing sample was made of PBMCs. This TCR was recovered from a woman younger than 35 in good health. Recombination connected TRBV12-3 or TRBV12-4 to TRBJ2-1, with 7 junctional bases fitting TRBD2. The CDR3: CASSFTGINGGEQFF. The sequenced DNA: TGTGCCAGCAGTTTTACCGGGATCAACGGGGGGGAGCAGTTCTTC.